The T cell receptor (beta chain) described here comes from a study of Ad26.COV2.S vaccination and SARS-CoV-2 variants (dated by TCRdb to about 2021). With respect to the entire study: Sequencing of the TCRbeta repertoire served to evaluate the specificity and breadth of SARS-CoV-2-reactive T cell receptors following Ad26.COV2.S vaccination. A total of approximately 32 samples were included in the TCR-sequenced set, comprising roughly 19 Ad26.COV2.S vaccine recipients, 5 placebo recipients and 8 SARS-CoV-2 convalescent individuals. The research as a whole found: It was noted by the authors that total T cell responses may have been underestimated by the TCR breadth and depth analyses. Compared with placebo recipients, Ad26.COV2.S recipients showed higher spike-specific TCR breadth (P = 0.0014). Vaccine and placebo recipients had similar non-spike TCR breadth, a finding consistent with the vaccine containing only spike. After vaccination, substantial breadth of spike-specific CD8+ and CD4+ T cell responses was reported.

The immunoSEQ Assay was the method used to sequence TCRbeta CDR3 regions. After extraction, genomic DNA underwent amplification by bias-controlled multiplex PCR, followed by high-throughput sequencing. The study's processing was this. To quantify the absolute abundance of each unique TCRbeta CDR3 region, sequences were collapsed and filtered. T cell fraction was estimated by normalizing TCRbeta template counts to usable DNA, which was measured by amplifying reference genes present in all nucleated cells. Repertoire TCRs were annotated as SARS-CoV-2-specific by exact matching of V gene, CDR3 amino acid sequence and J gene to a known reactive TCR set. MIRA supplied the reference SARS-CoV-2 TCR set, which was filtered for enrichment in COVID-19-positive ImmuneCODE repertoires so that public or cross-reactive TCRs were removed. Using the MIRA antigens, annotated TCRs were further analysed by specific ORF or by position within an ORF. Breadth was defined as the number of annotated unique rearrangements divided by the total number of unique productive rearrangements, and depth was defined as the summed frequency of the annotated unique rearrangements. Group comparisons of TCR breadth used two-sided Wilcoxon rank-sum tests. The immuneACCESS repertoire file appears here via TCRdb, limited to in-frame rearrangements. These files lack a portion of the clones; in checked studies, under half of the deficit traces to unresolved V genes, and the cause of the others is not known. V, J and clone size were drawn from that table, and D and trimming were deduced from the DNA. The sample table lists 350,000 to 450,000 clones, roughly 94% of them with a count of one. The top ten hold 3.9% of the sample.

Inclusive of the bounding cysteine and phenylalanine, the CDR3 is 16 residues long. The entry retains the CDR3 DNA only, 48 bases that are in frame from base 1. V lost 2 bases and J lost 0 bases; the stretch between them is 11 bases long. From the germline V gene, CDR1 is SGHTA and CDR2 is FQGTGA. A note on this clone: Its recognized antigen is unknown. Base-call qualities are not available, and no considerably larger clone is one nucleotide away.

In light of the paper, this sample's time point label describes: individuals recovered from natural SARS-CoV-2 infection. The chain is encoded by TRBV7-3 joined to TRBJ2-1; the D gene could be either TRBD1 or TRBD2, each agreeing at 6 bases. This material consisted of peripheral blood, taken after recovery from COVID-19. The sequence was collected from a human donor who had recovered from COVID-19. The DNA sequence reads TGTGCCAGCAGCTTACATCGGGGGCCCTCCTACAATGAGCAGTTCTTC. This sequence encodes CASSLHRGPSYNEQFF.